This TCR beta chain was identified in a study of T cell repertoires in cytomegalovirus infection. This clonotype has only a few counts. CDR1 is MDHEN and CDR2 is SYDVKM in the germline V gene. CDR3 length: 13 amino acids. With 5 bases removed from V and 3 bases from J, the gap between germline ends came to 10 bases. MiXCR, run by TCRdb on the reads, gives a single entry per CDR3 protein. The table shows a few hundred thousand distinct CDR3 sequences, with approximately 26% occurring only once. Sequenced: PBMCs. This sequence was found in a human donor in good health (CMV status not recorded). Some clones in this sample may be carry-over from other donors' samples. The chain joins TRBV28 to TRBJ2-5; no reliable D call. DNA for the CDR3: TGTGCCAGCAGTCCCAATTCTAAAGAGACCCAGTACTTC. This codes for CASSPNSKETQYF.